This is a list of T cell receptor beta chains from one sample in a study of siplizumab effects on memory and regulatory T cells. Produced via immunoSEQ multiplex PCR; TCRdb's table is partial and in-frame only. The table includes approximately 28,000 clones, 84% detected once. Material: memory CD4+ T cells sorted from blood. The receptor set was obtained from a human donor in good health. Both conserved end residues are part of each CDR3. The order of the fields is clone size, D gene, V gene, J gene, CDR3 protein, CDR3 DNA. A D gene is named only where the DNA matches it firmly. Rows give clone size only sometimes, using once, few, many, or a class for an expanded clone.

few	-	TRBV19	TRBJ1-5	CASRSSAGNQPQHF	TGTGCCAGTAGAAGCTCGGCAGGGAATCAGCCCCAGCATTTT
few	-	TRBV19	TRBJ2-2	CASSLGDGTTGELFF	TGTGCCAGTAGTCTGGGGGACGGTACCACCGGGGAGCTGTTTTTT
-	TRBD1	TRBV7-2	TRBJ2-7	CASSYGTGSYEQYF	TGTGCCAGCAGCTACGGGACAGGGTCCTACGAGCAGTACTTC
-	TRBD2	TRBV5-4	TRBJ2-7	CASSLGTSGAYEQYF	TGTGCCAGCAGCTTGGGGACTAGCGGGGCCTACGAGCAGTACTTC
-	TRBD2	TRBV2	TRBJ2-2	CASSRTSGKNRANTGELFF	TGTGCCAGCAGTCGGACTAGCGGGAAGAACCGAGCGAACACCGGGGAGCTGTTTTTT
once	-	TRBV30	TRBJ2-7	CAWSPGISYEQYF	TGTGCCTGGAGTCCCGGGATCTCCTACGAGCAGTACTTC
-	-	TRBV28	TRBJ1-6	CVDPSYNSPLHF	TGTGTAGACCCCTCCTATAATTCACCCCTCCACTTT
-	-	TRBV5-6	TRBJ2-4	CASSSGAGLAKNIQYF	TGTGCCAGCAGCTCCGGGGCGGGGCTAGCCAAAAACATTCAGTACTTC
-	TRBD2	TRBV19	TRBJ2-7	CASSIFNAGAYEQYF	TGTGCCAGTAGTATTTTTAATGCGGGAGCCTACGAGCAGTACTTC
few	TRBD1	TRBV6-5	TRBJ1-2	CASSQGAQVYGYTF	TGTGCCAGCAGTCAGGGGGCGCAGGTCTATGGCTACACCTTC
-	TRBD1	TRBV10-3	TRBJ2-1	CAISEVRGRVNEQFF	TGTGCCATCAGTGAGGTCAGGGGGCGGGTTAATGAGCAGTTCTTC
-	-	TRBV2	TRBJ2-1	CASSRDGGQFF	TGTGCCAGCAGTAGGGACGGGGGGCAGTTCTTC
-	-	TRBV6-1	TRBJ1-1	CASSEAGRTEAFF	TGTGCCAGCAGTGAAGCGGGAAGGACTGAAGCTTTCTTT
-	-	TRBV7-9	TRBJ1-2	CASSLRTYGYTF	TGTGCCAGCAGCCTCCGGACCTATGGCTACACCTTC
-	-	TRBV2	TRBJ1-2	CASSVDRLKSGYTF	TGTGCCAGCAGCGTCGACAGGTTAAAGTCTGGCTACACCTTC
-	-	TRBV25-1	TRBJ1-1	CASSAGGRAFF	TGTGCCAGCAGTGCCGGGGGGAGAGCTTTCTTT
-	-	TRBV10-1	TRBJ2-2	CAGRPRDLTNTGELFF	TGCGCCGGCCGGCCTCGGGACCTGACGAACACCGGGGAGCTGTTTTTT
-	-	TRBV5-1	TRBJ2-1	CASRPRDWSYNEQFF	TGCGCCAGCAGGCCCCGGGATTGGTCCTACAATGAGCAGTTCTTC
-	-	TRBV19	TRBJ2-2	CATGAGNTGELFF	TGTGCCACCGGAGCGGGGAACACCGGGGAGCTGTTTTTT
once	TRBD2	TRBV29-1	TRBJ2-3	CSVEVDVAGDTQYF	TGCAGCGTTGAAGTTGACGTAGCGGGAGATACGCAGTATTTT
-	-	TRBV27	TRBJ2-5	CASSPHRLGFQETQYF	TGTGCCAGCAGTCCCCACCGACTTGGGTTTCAAGAGACCCAGTACTTC
-	TRBD1	TRBV7-8	TRBJ2-7	CASSQGQGVYEQYF	TGTGCCAGCAGCCAGGGACAGGGGGTCTACGAGCAGTACTTC
-	TRBD1	TRBV19	TRBJ1-1	CASSDRGRNTEAFF	TGTGCCAGTAGTGACAGGGGGAGGAACACTGAAGCTTTCTTT
-	TRBD1	TRBV4-3	TRBJ1-2	CASSQDFTGADYGYTF	TGCGCCAGCAGCCAAGATTTTACAGGGGCAGACTATGGCTACACCTTC
-	-	TRBV28	TRBJ1-4	CASRQFGAGEKLFF	TGTGCCAGCAGACAATTTGGGGCAGGTGAAAAACTGTTTTTT
-	TRBD1	TRBV11-3	TRBJ2-1	CASSYQGAYNEQFF	TGTGCCAGCAGCTACCAGGGGGCCTACAATGAGCAGTTCTTC
-	-	TRBV5-8	TRBJ2-7	CASTPRRDSYEQYF	TGTGCCAGCACCCCACGGCGGGACTCCTACGAGCAGTACTTC